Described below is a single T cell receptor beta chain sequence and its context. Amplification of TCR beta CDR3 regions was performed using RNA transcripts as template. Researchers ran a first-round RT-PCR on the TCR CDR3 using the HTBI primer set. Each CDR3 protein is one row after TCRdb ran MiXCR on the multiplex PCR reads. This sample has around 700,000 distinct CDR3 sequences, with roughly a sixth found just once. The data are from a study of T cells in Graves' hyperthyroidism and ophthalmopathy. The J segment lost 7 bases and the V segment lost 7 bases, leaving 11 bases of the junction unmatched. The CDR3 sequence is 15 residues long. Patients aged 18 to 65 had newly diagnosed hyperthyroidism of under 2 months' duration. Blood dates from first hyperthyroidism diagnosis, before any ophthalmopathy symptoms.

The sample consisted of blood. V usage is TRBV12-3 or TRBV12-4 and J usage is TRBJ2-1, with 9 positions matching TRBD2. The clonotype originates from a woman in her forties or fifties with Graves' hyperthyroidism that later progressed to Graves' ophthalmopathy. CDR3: CASTIGSSGGNEQFF. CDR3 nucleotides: TGTGCCAGCACCATCGGTAGTAGCGGGGGTAATGAGCAGTTCTTC.